Below are 20 T cell receptor beta chains sequenced from a single sample in a study of blood T cell repertoires in COVID-19. Here immunoSEQ multiplex PCR was the method, and the copy in TCRdb shows in-frame clones only, minus some. The table records nearly 300,000 clones, about 91% of them present only once. The material sequenced was peripheral blood. These receptors were obtained from a woman in her twenties or thirties who had recovered from COVID-19.

Comments on this clone: Other DNA sequences of this sample code for an identical CDR3. The V gene is TRBV7-2, the J gene TRBJ2-1; no definite D call. The CDR3 runs 13 residues. Germline V gene data show CDR1 as SGHTA and CDR2 as FQGNSA. Trimming cost V 1 base and J 7 bases, with 8 bases left between them. CDR3 DNA: TGTGCCAGCAGCTTAGGTCAGATTAATGAGCAGTTCTTC. As protein: CASSLGQINEQFF.

This chain connects TRBV4-1 to TRBJ2-2; 12 bases match TRBD2. The CDR3 has 16 amino acids. With 4 bases clipped from V and 8 bases from J, the junction kept 8 bases outside the gene matches. CDR1 and CDR2 from the germline V gene are MGHRA and YSYEKL. The DNA for the CDR3 is TGCGCCAGCAGCCGAATTACTAGCGGGGGGTCTGGGGAGCTGTTTTTT. It encodes CASSRITSGGSGELFF.

The chain links TRBV19 to TRBJ2-1; 7 bases line up with TRBD1. CDR1 and CDR2 (germline): LNHDA, SQIVND (reference sequence). The CDR3 spans 15 residues. V dropped 4 bases and J dropped 2; count of bases not matched to a gene: 5. The CDR3 region is CASSTDRTAYNEQFF. CDR3 nucleotides: TGTGCCAGTAGTACGGACAGGACTGCCTACAATGAGCAGTTCTTC.

The CDR3 loop is CASSQDGQGPQPQHF. The CDR3 nucleotides are TGTGCCAGCAGCCAAGACGGACAGGGTCCTCAGCCCCAGCATTTT. The V and J genes are TRBV3-1 (or the pseudogene TRBV3-2) and TRBJ1-5; TRBD1 matches 8 bases. Germline assignment: CDR1 LGHDT and CDR2 YNNKEL (reference sequence). CDR3 length equals 15 residues. V lost 0 bases to trimming and J lost 6 bases; unmatched junction nucleotides: 4.

J is TRBJ2-7 and V is TRBV30, with D possibly being TRBD2 (5 bases). Germline V gene sequence: CDR1 GTSNPN, CDR2 SVGIG (reference sequence). The V and J ends lost 2 bases and 3 bases respectively, with 11 bases between them. The CDR3 extends over 13 amino acids. CDR3 DNA: TGTGCCTGGAGTTCCTTTCGGGACTACGAGCAGTACTTC. Encoded protein: CAWSSFRDYEQYF.

This clone was counted ten times or more. This chain connects TRBV11-2 to TRBJ1-1; D is perhaps TRBD1 (5 bases). The CDR3 runs to 13 residues. Trimming removed 8 bases from V and 4 bases from J, with 14 bases in between. Germline V gene sequence: CDR1 SGHAT, CDR2 FQNNGV. CDR3 protein: CASSWEGLTEAFF. Written as DNA, the CDR3 is TGTGCCAGCTCGTGGGAGGGGCTCACTGAAGCTTTCTTT.

This chain links TRBV28 with TRBJ1-2, with D possibly being TRBD1 (6 bases). The V and J ends lost 6 bases and 5 bases respectively, with 10 bases between them. Germline CDR1 reads MDHEN; CDR2 reads SYDVKM. The CDR3 sequence is 12 residues long. CDR3 coding DNA: TGTGCCAGCAGCGTACAGGGATATGGCTACACCTTC. This encodes CASSVQGYGYTF.

The CDR3 nucleotides read TGTGCCAGCAGCCTCCGGGCGACTAGCCCCGGGGAGCTGTTTTTT. Translating gives CASSLRATSPGELFF. J is TRBJ2-2 and V is TRBV14; TRBD2 matches at 7 bases. The germline V gene has CDR1 SGHDN and CDR2 FVKESK. V was pared by 4 bases and J by 6 bases, with 8 bases of the junction left unmatched. The CDR3 has 15 residues.

The rearrangement links TRBV4-1 to TRBJ2-1, with a tentative D call TRBD2 (6 bases). CDR1 MGHRA and CDR2 YSYEKL come from the germline V gene. V gave up 4 bases and J gave up 5 bases, with 12 bases separating them. CDR3 length equals 14 residues. For the CDR3, the DNA is TGCGCCAGCAGCCCGCGACGGAGGGACAATGAGCAGTTCTTC. The encoded protein is CASSPRRRDNEQFF.

V usage is TRBV9 and J usage is TRBJ2-2; TRBD2 aligns across 8 bases. The germline CDR1 and CDR2 sequences are SGDLS and YYNGEE. This CDR3 is built from 15 residues. The J segment lost 5 bases and the V segment lost 2 bases, leaving 5 bases of the junction unmatched. The CDR3 bases are TGTGCCAGCAGCGTCCGGGCGGGGGGAACCGGGGAGCTGTTTTTT. Its translation is CASSVRAGGTGELFF.

The V and J genes are TRBV3-1 (or the pseudogene TRBV3-2) and TRBJ1-1; 10 bases match TRBD1. The CDR3 has 15 residues. V lost 6 bases and J lost 10; bases outside the gene matches: 14. Germline V gene lookup returns CDR1 LGHDT and CDR2 YNNKEL (reference sequence). In nucleotides, the CDR3 is TGTGCCAGCAGTTCGACAGGGGGCCTGGGGAGTGGAGCTTTCTTT. Protein product: CASSSTGGLGSGAFF.

The chain uses TRBV11-2 and TRBJ2-3, with D possibly matching TRBD2 (5 bases). V was pared by 1 base and J by 6 bases, with 17 bases between. Germline V lookup: CDR1 SGHAT, CDR2 FQNNGV. This CDR3 comprises 16 residues. CDR3 protein: CASSLGVHLGADTQYF. The CDR3 nucleotides are TGTGCCAGCAGCTTAGGTGTCCACCTGGGAGCGGATACGCAGTATTTT.

The chain is built from TRBV2 and TRBJ2-1; D is uncertain. This CDR3 has 14 amino acids. Germline V lookup: CDR1 SNHLY, CDR2 FYNNEI. V was clipped by 2 bases and J by 0 bases, with 5 bases between them. The CDR3 protein is CASSELSSYNEQFF. The CDR3 DNA reads as TGTGCCAGCAGTGAACTGAGCTCCTACAATGAGCAGTTCTTC. Complete variable domain (other parts from reference TRBV2 and TRBJ2-1): EPEVTQTPSHQVTQMGQEVILRCVPISNHLYFYWYRQILGQKVEFLVSFYNNEISEKSEIFDDQFSVERPDGSNFTLKIRSTKLEDSAMYFCASSELSSYNEQFFGPGTRLTVL.

The chain uses TRBV5-6 and TRBJ2-7; TRBD1 might be the D (6 bases). CDR1 SGHDT and CDR2 YYEEEE come from the germline V gene. The V and J ends lost 4 bases and 3 bases respectively, with 11 bases between them. The CDR3 is made up of 13 amino acids. CDR3 bases: TGTGCCAGCAGCCGCTCGACAGGCTACGAGCAGTACTTC. It encodes CASSRSTGYEQYF. The full variable domain, in which reference TRBV5-6 and TRBJ2-7 provide the parts outside the CDR3, is DAGVTQSPTHLIKTRGQQVTLRCSPKSGHDTVSWYQQALGQGPQFIFQYYEEEERQRGNFPDRFSGHQFPNYSSELNVNALLLGDSALYLCASSRSTGYEQYFGPGTRLTVT.

V and J are TRBV7-2 and TRBJ2-7; D remains ambiguous. CDR1 SGHTA and CDR2 FQGNSA come from the germline V gene. The V and J ends lost 1 base and 3 bases respectively, with 10 bases between them. The CDR3 covers 14 residues. The CDR3 loop reads CASSLGPGIYEQYF. CDR3 coding DNA: TGTGCCAGCAGCTTAGGGCCAGGAATCTACGAGCAGTACTTC. Combining the CDR3 with reference TRBV7-2 and TRBJ2-7 gives the whole variable domain GAGVSQSPSNKVTEKGKDVELRCDPISGHTALYWYRQSLGQGLEFLIYFQGNSAPDKSGLPSDRFSAERTGGSVSTLTIQRTQQEDSAVYLCASSLGPGIYEQYFGPGTRLTVT.

V is TRBV29-1 and J is TRBJ1-1, with 9 positions matching TRBD1. There are 14 residues in the CDR3. CDR1 SQVTM and CDR2 ANQGSEA come from the germline V gene. V trimming: 3 bases; J trimming: 6 bases; junction bases outside the gene matches: 8. The CDR3 sequence is CSVDYTGGVSEAFF. In nucleotides, the CDR3 is TGCAGCGTTGATTACACAGGGGGCGTCTCTGAAGCTTTCTTT.

The J gene is TRBJ1-2, the V gene TRBV4-2, with 8 bases identical to TRBD1. Germline CDR1 LGHNA, CDR2 YNFKEQ. The V segment lost 1 base and the J segment 5 bases; nucleotides outside the gene matches: 6. CDR3 length: 15 amino acids. Here the CDR3 reads CASSQGTQGGYGYTF. For the CDR3, the DNA is TGTGCCAGCAGCCAAGGAACACAGGGGGGGTATGGCTACACCTTC.

The chain recombines TRBV28 with TRBJ1-1; 7 nucleotides agree with TRBD1. CDR3 length equals 13 residues. The germline CDR1 and CDR2 sequences are MDHEN and SYDVKM. V lost 7 bases to trimming and J lost 4 bases; unmatched junction nucleotides: 6. CDR3 in DNA: TGTGCCAGCATGAGGGGGCAGGTCACTGAAGCTTTCTTT. It translates to CASMRGQVTEAFF.

The chain has TRBV6-1 and TRBJ2-7; maybe TRBD2 (6 bases). Trimming stripped 1 base from V and 6 bases from J, with 10 bases between. Germline V gene lookup returns CDR1 MNHNS and CDR2 SASEGT. The CDR3 has 13 residues. The chain's CDR3 is CASSEGTGAEQYF. The CDR3 DNA reads as TGTGCCAGCAGTGAAGGGACGGGAGCCGAGCAGTACTTC.

The chain joins TRBV9 to TRBJ1-6; 7 bases match TRBD1. Unmatched junction bases numbered 7, after V lost 4 bases and J lost 6 bases. The CDR3 has 15 amino acids. Germline V CDR1 and CDR2: SGDLS, YYNGEE. The CDR3 sequence is CASSPGGMGNSPLHF. The CDR3 DNA reads TGTGCCAGCAGCCCAGGGGGGATGGGTAATTCACCCCTCCACTTT. The whole variable domain, remainder taken from reference TRBV9 and TRBJ1-6, is DSGVTQTPKHLITATGQRVTLRCSPRSGDLSVYWYQQSLDQGLQFLIQYYNGEERAKGNILERFSAQQFPDLHSELNLSSLELGDSALYFCASSPGGMGNSPLHFGNGTRLTVT.